Listed below are T cell receptor beta chains from one sample, sequenced in a study of blood T cell repertoires in COVID-19. Clones were sequenced by immunoSEQ multiplex PCR, and TCRdb holds only the in-frame ones, with some missing. The sample includes fewer than 350,000 clones, roughly 89% seen only once; the top ten take about 4.2%. The sequencing sample was made of peripheral blood. These receptors were collected from a man between 35 and 55 years old with acute or convalescent COVID-19. Each CDR3 is given with its conserved first and last residue. A D gene is named only where the DNA matches it firmly. Expanded clones are given a class, and other clones once, few, many or no size at all.

clone size: NA
D gene: NA
V gene: TRBV30
J gene: TRBJ1-2
CDR3 protein: CAWSVYGIQYGYTF
CDR3 DNA: TGTGCCTGGAGTGTCTACGGGATTCAGTATGGCTACACCTTC

clone size: NA
D gene: TRBD1
V gene: TRBV3-1/TRBV3-2
J gene: TRBJ2-5
CDR3 protein: CASSQEWGQGLETQYF
CDR3 DNA: TGTGCCAGCAGCCAAGAATGGGGACAGGGATTGGAGACCCAGTACTTC

clone size: NA
D gene: NA
V gene: TRBV12-5
J gene: TRBJ1-3
CDR3 protein: CASGLEQIFPSSGNTIYF
CDR3 DNA: TGTGCTAGTGGTTTGGAACAGATCTTCCCGAGCTCTGGAAACACCATATATTTT

clone size: NA
D gene: NA
V gene: TRBV4-1
J gene: TRBJ1-5
CDR3 protein: CASSQDSRNQPQHF
CDR3 DNA: TGCGCCAGCAGCCAAGATTCGAGAAATCAGCCCCAGCATTTT

clone size: NA
D gene: NA
V gene: TRBV6-5
J gene: TRBJ1-4
CDR3 protein: CATRGRANEKLFF
CDR3 DNA: TGTGCCACCCGGGGTCGCGCTAATGAAAAACTGTTTTTT

clone size: NA
D gene: NA
V gene: TRBV6-1
J gene: TRBJ1-2
CDR3 protein: CASSEAGLYGYTF
CDR3 DNA: TGTGCCAGCAGTGAGGCAGGGCTATATGGCTACACCTTC

clone size: few
D gene: TRBD1
V gene: TRBV3-1/TRBV3-2
J gene: TRBJ1-5
CDR3 protein: CASSQGQSRNQPQHF
CDR3 DNA: TGTGCCAGCAGCCAGGGACAGAGTCGCAATCAGCCCCAGCATTTT

clone size: NA
D gene: TRBD2
V gene: TRBV6-6
J gene: TRBJ2-1
CDR3 protein: CASQGGGAGNEQFF
CDR3 DNA: TGTGCCAGCCAAGGCGGGGGGGCGGGGAATGAGCAGTTCTTC

clone size: NA
D gene: NA
V gene: TRBV3-1/TRBV3-2
J gene: TRBJ2-7
CDR3 protein: CASSQETLTGEQYF
CDR3 DNA: TGTGCCAGCAGCCAAGAGACGTTAACGGGCGAGCAGTACTTC

clone size: few
D gene: NA
V gene: TRBV7-6
J gene: TRBJ1-3
CDR3 protein: CATSLAPGGVRFGNTIYF
CDR3 DNA: TGTGCCACCTCATTGGCGCCAGGAGGTGTGAGGTTCGGAAACACCATATATTTT

clone size: NA
D gene: TRBD1
V gene: TRBV12-3/TRBV12-4
J gene: TRBJ1-4
CDR3 protein: CASSRNRGEKLFF
CDR3 DNA: TGTGCCAGCAGCCGAAACAGGGGGGAAAAACTGTTTTTT

clone size: NA
D gene: TRBD1
V gene: TRBV3-1/TRBV3-2
J gene: TRBJ1-1
CDR3 protein: CASSQAGTGNTEAFF
CDR3 DNA: TGTGCCAGCAGCCAAGCGGGGACAGGGAACACTGAAGCTTTCTTT

clone size: few
D gene: TRBD1
V gene: TRBV7-9
J gene: TRBJ2-7
CDR3 protein: CASSRTGGRYEQYF
CDR3 DNA: TGTGCCAGCAGCCGGACAGGGGGAAGGTACGAGCAGTACTTC

clone size: NA
D gene: TRBD1
V gene: TRBV7-2
J gene: TRBJ1-2
CDR3 protein: CASSLVGQGTHGYTF
CDR3 DNA: TGTGCCAGCAGCTTAGTCGGACAGGGAACGCATGGCTACACCTTC

clone size: once
D gene: TRBD1
V gene: TRBV15
J gene: TRBJ1-1
CDR3 protein: CATSLRTGDTEAFF
CDR3 DNA: TGTGCCACCAGCTTACGGACAGGGGACACTGAAGCTTTCTTT

clone size: NA
D gene: TRBD1
V gene: TRBV12-5
J gene: TRBJ2-5
CDR3 protein: CASGFTTGVRETQYF
CDR3 DNA: TGTGCTAGTGGTTTCACAACAGGGGTAAGGGAGACCCAGTACTTC

clone size: NA
D gene: TRBD1
V gene: TRBV3-1/TRBV3-2
J gene: TRBJ2-3
CDR3 protein: CASSQSGTGGEKQYF
CDR3 DNA: TGTGCCAGCAGCCAGTCCGGGACAGGGGGCGAGAAGCAGTATTTT

clone size: NA
D gene: NA
V gene: TRBV10-1
J gene: TRBJ2-3
CDR3 protein: CASSVGLAKSTDTQYF
CDR3 DNA: TGCGCCAGCAGTGTAGGTCTAGCGAAAAGCACAGATACGCAGTATTTT

clone size: NA
D gene: NA
V gene: TRBV11-2
J gene: TRBJ2-5
CDR3 protein: CASSLVQRPQETQYF
CDR3 DNA: TGTGCCAGCAGCTTAGTGCAGCGGCCACAAGAGACCCAGTACTTC

clone size: NA
D gene: NA
V gene: TRBV5-4
J gene: TRBJ2-7
CDR3 protein: CASSLVAGLRYEQYF
CDR3 DNA: TGTGCCAGCAGCTTGGTGGCAGGGTTACGGTACGAGCAGTACTTC

clone size: NA
D gene: NA
V gene: TRBV2
J gene: TRBJ2-5
CDR3 protein: CAQGLGGTQYF
CDR3 DNA: TGTGCTCAGGGGTTAGGCGGGACCCAGTACTTC